This entry lists 29 T cell receptor beta chains sequenced from one sample in a study of T-cell reconstitution after alpha-beta-depleted transplantation in children. Construction of the TCRbeta library involved unique molecular identifiers. Via MiXCR, TCRdb re-called the PCR reads, giving one row per CDR3 protein. The data hold around 480,000 distinct CDR3 sequences, with approximately 32% observed a single time. Here the sequenced sample was PBMCs from the stem cell graft donor, taken from the stem cell graft. The origin of the receptors is a human donor who donated a stem cell graft to a child with aplastic anemia.

This clonotype was seen a few times. The chain carries TRBV20-1 and TRBJ2-3, with 7 bases that match TRBD2. The CDR3 has 15 amino acids. Germline trimming cut 0 bases from V and 4 bases from J; bases unmatched to any gene: 7. Germline assignment: CDR1 DFQATT and CDR2 SNEGSKA (reference sequence). In nucleotides, the CDR3 is TGCAGTGCTAGAGATGGGGCGGGAGTTTCAGATACGCAGTATTTT. Residues: CSARDGAGVSDTQYF.

This clonotype has a handful of counts. The J gene is TRBJ2-7, the V gene TRBV28; D possibly corresponds to TRBD1 (5 bases). This CDR3 has 14 amino acids. From germline, CDR1 is MDHEN and CDR2 SYDVKM. Trimming took off 6 bases at V and 5 bases at J, with 17 bases between the two ends. DNA of the CDR3: TGTGCCAGCAGGTCCGGACAAGGTCTAAACGAGCAGTACTTC. Translation gives CASRSGQGLNEQYF.

This clonotype appeared a few times. This chain links TRBV14 with TRBJ2-1, with D unclear. Trimming stripped 2 bases from V and 7 bases from J, with 12 bases between. In germline, CDR1 is SGHDN, CDR2 FVKESK. There are 14 residues in the CDR3. As DNA, the CDR3 is TGTGCCAGCAGCCAATTCGACCCCCGGAATGAGCAGTTCTTC. Translating gives CASSQFDPRNEQFF. Based on the CDR3 plus reference TRBV14 and TRBJ2-1, the full variable domain is EAGVTQFPSHSVIEKGQTVTLRCDPISGHDNLYWYRRVMGKEIKFLLHFVKESKQDESGMPNNRFLAERTGGTYSTLKVQPAELEDSGVYFCASSQFDPRNEQFFGPGTRLTVL.

In its sample, this clonotype was seen a few times. The chain links TRBV5-8 to TRBJ2-1, with 7 bases identical to TRBD1. This CDR3 contains 14 residues. CDR1 SGHTS and CDR2 YDEGEE come from the germline V gene. With V trimmed by 4 bases and J by 0 bases, 1 base remained unmatched. Here the CDR3 DNA reads TGTGCCAGCAGCCAGGGGGTCTCCTACAATGAGCAGTTCTTC. Its protein product is CASSQGVSYNEQFF. The full variable domain, completed using reference TRBV5-8 and TRBJ2-1, is EAGVTQSPTHLIKTRGQQATLRCSPISGHTSVYWYQQALGLGLQFLLWYDEGEERNRGNFPPRFSGRQFPNYSSELNVNALELEDSALYLCASSQGVSYNEQFFGPGTRLTVL.

This clonotype occurred many times. Compared with germline, one end of the junction differs, possibly owing to a read error. The chain uses TRBV5-1 and TRBJ2-7, with D unresolved. Germline V gene sequence: CDR1 SGHRS, CDR2 YFSETQ. This CDR3 region has 11 residues. CDR3 residues: CASSSSYEQYF. The CDR3 nucleotides read TGTGCCAGCAGCTCCTCCTACGAGCAGTACTTC.

V and J are TRBV12-3 or TRBV12-4 and TRBJ2-1, with a possible D match to TRBD1 (5 bases). The CDR3 spans 14 residues. V shed 5 bases and J shed 6 bases, with 14 bases lying between them. In DNA form, the CDR3 reads TGTGCCAGCAGTCCCCCGGCAGGGTTCAATGAGCAGTTCTTC. It codes for CASSPPAGFNEQFF.

The chain links TRBV20-1 to TRBJ2-3, with TRBD1 matching 10 bases. The length of the CDR3 is 12 residues. The germline V gene encodes CDR1 DFQATT and CDR2 SNEGSKA (reference sequence). This CDR3 reads CSGTGDRDTQYF. The CDR3 region has the DNA TGCAGCGGGACAGGGGACCGGGATACGCAGTATTTT.

This clonotype was picked up a small number of times. The V gene is TRBV29-1, the J gene TRBJ1-1; D remains ambiguous. CDR1 and CDR2 (germline): SQVTM, ANQGSEA. Trimming took 8 bases from V and 1 from J, leaving 11 bases between them. The CDR3 is 12 residues long. CDR3 loop: CSPSSANTEAFF. In nucleotides, the CDR3 is TGCAGCCCCTCCTCGGCGAACACTGAAGCTTTCTTT.

This clonotype was detected only a few times. The chain links TRBV20-1 to TRBJ2-1; 9 positions agree with TRBD2. Germline CDR1 is DFQATT and CDR2 is SNEGSKA (reference sequence). After removal of 0 bases from V and 12 bases from J, the junction contained 15 bases not matched to a gene. There are 16 residues in the CDR3. This CDR3 reads CSARDRRLAALSGQFF. Written as DNA, the CDR3 is TGCAGTGCTAGAGACCGCCGACTAGCGGCACTCTCAGGGCAGTTCTTC.

This clonotype was recorded a few times. This chain joins TRBV12-3 or TRBV12-4 and TRBJ2-3; the D gene is possibly TRBD1 (6 bases). V lost 6 bases to trimming and J lost 0 bases, with 16 bases between them. The CDR3 contains 16 residues. CDR3 sequence: CASSQQGVTSTDTQYF. The CDR3 bases are TGTGCCAGCAGCCAACAGGGAGTTACTAGCACAGATACGCAGTATTTT.

The chain employs TRBV20-1 and TRBJ1-2; the match to TRBD1 covers 12 bases. V dropped 6 bases and J dropped 5; count of bases not matched to a gene: 10. Germline CDR1 reads DFQATT; CDR2 reads SNEGSKA (reference sequence). The CDR3 is made up of 15 amino acids. CDR3 loop: CSAAAGTGGGYGYTF. The CDR3 DNA reads as TGCAGTGCCGCGGCTGGGACAGGGGGCGGGTATGGCTACACCTTC.

This clonotype came up a few times. V usage is TRBV12-3 or TRBV12-4 and J usage is TRBJ2-3, with 7 nucleotides matching TRBD2. The CDR3 is 15 amino acids. J lost 2 bases, V lost 6 bases, and 8 bases had no gene match. CDR3 amino acids: CASSPLERDTDTQYF. CDR3 bases: TGTGCCAGCAGCCCCCTGGAGCGGGACACAGATACGCAGTATTTT.

This clonotype has only a few counts. V usage is TRBV12-3 or TRBV12-4 and J usage is TRBJ2-7; D gene uncertain. The CDR3 extends over 12 amino acids. Trimming left V 3 bases short and J 4 bases short, with 7 bases between. As DNA, the CDR3 is TGTGCCAGCAGTTTGGACGCTTACGAGCAGTACTTC. Translating gives CASSLDAYEQYF.

This clonotype was detected only a few times. This chain links TRBV20-1 with TRBJ2-3; 9 positions match TRBD2. Germline V gene lookup returns CDR1 DFQATT and CDR2 SNEGSKA (reference sequence). This CDR3 region has 15 residues. Trimming took 3 bases from V and 0 from J; bases not matched to a gene: 4. In DNA, the CDR3 is TGCAGTGCTAGTGGGGGACTAGCCAGCACAGATACGCAGTATTTT. Translated, it gives CSASGGLASTDTQYF.

V and J are TRBV30 and TRBJ1-1; no clear D. The germline V and J ends were trimmed by 2 bases and 5 bases, with 12 bases remaining between them. This CDR3 is built from 13 residues. CDR1 is GTSNPN, CDR2 SVGIG, per germline (reference sequence). CDR3 nucleotide sequence: TGTGCCTGGAGTCGTGACATGGGGACTGAAGCTTTCTTT. Protein: CAWSRDMGTEAFF.

A remark on this clonotype: Given a much more abundant clone one base away, this may be a read error. CDR3 coding DNA: TGTGCCAGCAACCAAGGGACTAGCGGGAGTACAGATACGCAGTATTTT. It codes for CASNQGTSGSTDTQYF. This chain links TRBV4-2 with TRBJ2-3; 14 bases fit TRBD2. The germline gives CDR1 LGHNA, CDR2 YNFKEQ. CDR3 length: 16 residues.

This sequence joins TRBV5-1 and TRBJ2-1; D is possibly TRBD2 (5 bases). The ends were cut back, 4 bases at V and 2 bases at J, with 13 bases in the middle. CDR3 length: 15 residues. The germline V gene has CDR1 SGHRS and CDR2 YFSETQ. The CDR3 spells CASSPGVATYNEQFF. The CDR3 nucleotides are TGCGCCAGCAGCCCCGGGGTAGCCACCTACAATGAGCAGTTCTTC.

The rearrangement joins TRBV5-1 to TRBJ2-2; weak D call: TRBD1 (6 bases). Germline CDR1 SGHRS, CDR2 YFSETQ. V lost 0 bases and J 3 bases, leaving 15 bases between the germline ends. The CDR3 runs to 17 residues. The DNA of the CDR3 is TGCGCCAGCAGCTTGGCCGGAACAGGGTATCACACCGGGGAGCTGTTTTTT. Translation: CASSLAGTGYHTGELFF.

The J gene is TRBJ2-7, the V gene TRBV5-6, with D perhaps matching TRBD1 (5 bases). Germline V CDR1 and CDR2: SGHDT, YYEEEE. The CDR3 covers 14 residues. V lost 0 bases, J lost 4 bases, and 11 bases lay in between. This CDR3 is CASSLGTGRYEQYV. As DNA, the CDR3 is TGTGCCAGCAGCTTGGGTACAGGTCGGTACGAGCAGTACGTC.

This clonotype was counted only a few times. The CDR3, as DNA: TGCGCCAGCAGTGTACCTCAGCTAGCCAAAAACATTCAGTACTTC. This gives the protein CASSVPQLAKNIQYF. The chain links TRBV5-1 to TRBJ2-4; D is unresolved. CDR3 length: 15 residues. CDR1 and CDR2 from the germline V gene are SGHRS and YFSETQ. Trimming took off 5 bases at V and 0 bases at J, with 12 bases between the two ends.

This clonotype showed up just a few times. This sequence joins TRBV7-6 and TRBJ1-1, with a weak D call TRBD1 (6 bases). The germline V and J ends were trimmed by 1 base and 5 bases, with 17 bases remaining between them. The CDR3 runs to 16 residues. CDR1 SGHVS and CDR2 FNYEAQ come from the germline V gene. The CDR3 sequence: CASSLELGQRGTEAFF. As DNA, the CDR3 is TGTGCCAGCAGCTTAGAACTAGGACAGAGGGGGACTGAAGCTTTCTTT.

V gene TRBV11-2 combines with J gene TRBJ2-1; tentatively, D is TRBD2 (6 bases). Deletions cut 3 bases from V and 0 bases from J, with 9 bases between. Germline CDR1 reads SGHAT; CDR2 reads FQNNGV. The CDR3 totals 15 residues. The CDR3 bases are TGTGCCAGCAGCTTGAGGCGGGGCTCCTACAATGAGCAGTTCTTC. Protein product: CASSLRRGSYNEQFF.

The count of this clonotype is one. V and J are TRBV3-1 and TRBJ2-2, with a possible D match to TRBD2 (5 bases). V was shortened by 0 bases and J by 2 bases, with 16 bases between the two germline ends. The germline V gene has CDR1 LGHDT and CDR2 YNNKEL (reference sequence). This CDR3 has 18 amino acids. In DNA, the CDR3 is TGTGCCAGCAGCCAAGATCGAGGGAGAAACTACAACACCGGGGAGCTGTTTTTT. Protein product: CASSQDRGRNYNTGELFF.

The gene calls are TRBV5-5 and TRBJ2-1, with 9 bases that match TRBD1. V was pared by 4 bases and J by 3 bases, with 5 bases of the junction left unmatched. From germline, CDR1 is SGHKS and CDR2 YYEKEE (reference sequence). The CDR3 consists of 15 residues. The CDR3 nucleotides read TGTGCCAGCAGCCCAGACAGGGGGTTCTACAATGAGCAGTTCTTC. It codes for CASSPDRGFYNEQFF.

The chain couples TRBV5-8 to TRBJ2-3, with TRBD2 matching over 10 bases. This CDR3 region has 15 residues. CDR1 is SGHTS and CDR2 is YDEGEE in the germline V gene. V gave up 10 bases and J gave up 2 bases; unmatched junction bases: 10. CDR3 in amino acids: CAGTLSGRLTDTQYF. The CDR3 nucleotides are TGTGCCGGAACTCTTAGCGGGAGGCTCACAGATACGCAGTATTTT.

This rearrangement joins TRBV5-6 to TRBJ2-2, with 9 nucleotides matching TRBD1. J was trimmed by 4 bases and V by 5 bases; bases with no gene match: 12. The CDR3 length is 17 residues. Germline CDR1 SGHDT, CDR2 YYEEEE. CDR3 DNA: TGTGCCAGCAGGCTTGAGACAGGGGGATTAGGCACCGGGGAGCTGTTTTTT. This gives the protein CASRLETGGLGTGELFF.

This clonotype was observed a handful of times. This CDR3 reads CSVEDQGWGEQYF. The CDR3 nucleotides are TGCAGCGTTGAAGATCAGGGTTGGGGCGAGCAGTACTTC. The genes are TRBV29-1 and TRBJ2-7; weak D call: TRBD1 (5 bases). Per the germline V gene, CDR1 is SQVTM and CDR2 is ANQGSEA. The CDR3 consists of 13 residues. Between the trimmed V and J ends, which lost 0 bases and 6 bases, there was a span of 12 bases.

This clonotype was recorded a few times. V and J are TRBV4-1 and TRBJ2-7, with 10 bases fitting TRBD2. The CDR3 loop spans 16 amino acids. V lost 3 bases, J lost 7 bases, and 12 bases stayed unmatched. CDR1 is MGHRA, CDR2 YSYEKL, per germline. In nucleotides, the CDR3 is TGCGCCAGCAGCCATGCTTCCGGGACTAGCGTCGGAGAGCAGTACTTC. Translating it yields CASSHASGTSVGEQYF.

The sample holds a few counts of this clonotype. The chain has TRBV4-3 and TRBJ1-6; no reliable D call. The V gene's germline CDR1 is LGHNA and CDR2 YSLEER. The CDR3 loop spans 16 amino acids. Between the trimmed V and J ends, which lost 0 bases and 6 bases, there was a span of 12 bases. CDR3 bases: TGCGCCAGCAGCCAAGATAATGGGAGGATTAATTCACCCCTCCACTTT. This sequence encodes CASSQDNGRINSPLHF.